These 27 T cell receptor beta chains came from one sample sequenced in a study of T cells in Graves' hyperthyroidism and ophthalmopathy. RNA transcripts gave rise to amplified TCR beta CDR3 regions. First-round RT-PCR targeting the TCR CDR3 was performed with the HTBI primer set. TCRdb recomputed calls from the multiplex PCR reads with MiXCR, one row per CDR3 protein. Of 620,000 or so distinct CDR3 sequences detected, about 14% appear once; the ten largest clones hold about an eighth. What was sequenced was blood. These receptors all stem from a woman between 50 and 59 years old with Graves' ophthalmopathy.

About this clonotype: Possible read error: a much larger clone is one base away. The chain recombines TRBV29-1 with TRBJ2-1, with TRBD2 identical over 11 bases. The CDR3 spans 17 residues. Per the germline V gene, CDR1 is SQVTM and CDR2 is ANQGSEA. The CDR3 DNA sequence: TGCAGCGTTGAACCGGGACTAGCGGTGAGCTCCTACAATGAGCCGTTCTTC. Translated: CSVEPGLAVSSYNEPFF.

This clonotype has at least ten counts. V and J are TRBV28 and TRBJ1-1; D is unclear. The CDR3 length is 10 residues. Germline CDR1 is MDHEN and CDR2 is SYDVKM. The CDR3 DNA is TGTGCGTCAGAGAGTACTGAAGCTTTCTTT. Encoded protein: CASESTEAFF. Together with reference TRBV28 and TRBJ1-1, the CDR3 gives the full variable domain: DVKVTQSSRYLVKRTGEKVFLECVQDMDHENMFWYRQDPGLGLRLIYFSYDVKMKEKGDIPEGYSVSREKKERFSLILESASTNQTSMYLCASESTEAFFGQGTRLTVV.

This clonotype was detected ten times or more. Here the CDR3 reads CSARVLAGLSDTQYF. The CDR3 region has the DNA TGCAGTGCTAGAGTCCTAGCGGGATTGTCAGATACGCAGTATTTT. The chain recombines TRBV20-1 with TRBJ2-3; 9 nucleotides agree with TRBD2. The V gene's germline CDR1 is DFQATT and CDR2 SNEGSKA (reference sequence). This CDR3 has 15 amino acids. V lost 1 base, J lost 4 bases, and 6 bases stayed unmatched.

At least ten counts were recorded for this clonotype. The chain employs TRBV28 and TRBJ1-3; D is ambiguous. The CDR3 sequence is 12 residues long. Deletions cut 6 bases from V and 4 bases from J, with 7 bases between. Germline V gene sequence: CDR1 MDHEN, CDR2 SYDVKM. CDR3: CASSFLGNTIYF. The CDR3 region has the DNA TGTGCCAGCAGCTTTCTGGGAAACACCATATATTTT. The full variable domain, in which reference TRBV28 and TRBJ1-3 provide the parts outside the CDR3, is DVKVTQSSRYLVKRTGEKVFLECVQDMDHENMFWYRQDPGLGLRLIYFSYDVKMKEKGDIPEGYSVSREKKERFSLILESASTNQTSMYLCASSFLGNTIYFGEGSWLTVV.

A few counts support this clonotype. The chain has TRBV14 and TRBJ1-6; D gene ambiguous. Looked up from germline, CDR1 is SGHDN and CDR2 is FVKESK. The CDR3 sequence is 15 residues long. Trimming removed 1 base at V and 9 bases at J, with 13 bases between. The CDR3 sequence: CASSQVSQLGSPLHF. CDR3 nucleotides: TGTGCCAGCAGCCAAGTTTCGCAACTCGGTTCACCCCTCCACTTT.

The rearrangement links TRBV7-9 to TRBJ2-7, with 12 bases fitting TRBD2. This CDR3 spans 16 amino acids. Looked up from germline, CDR1 is SEHNR and CDR2 is FQNEAQ (reference sequence). V shed 3 bases, J shed 5 bases, and the junction held 8 bases outside the gene matches. CDR3 amino acids: CASSLKVLAGGHEQYF. CDR3 coding DNA: TGTGCCAGCAGCTTGAAAGTACTAGCGGGAGGCCACGAGCAGTACTTC.

This clonotype has at least ten counts. The J gene is TRBJ2-7, the V gene TRBV28; a weak D match, TRBD2 (6 bases). V lost 5 bases to trimming and J lost 2 bases, with 13 bases between them. Germline-derived CDR1 and CDR2 are MDHEN and SYDVKM. The CDR3 length is 14 residues. The CDR3 protein is CASSPRGLTYEQYF. The CDR3, as DNA: TGTGCCAGCAGTCCCCGGGGGTTAACCTACGAGCAGTACTTC.

This clonotype was recorded a few times. The rearrangement uses TRBV12-3 or TRBV12-4 and TRBJ2-1; 7 nucleotides line up with TRBD1. J gave up 9 bases and V 6 bases, and 5 bases lay outside the gene matches. This CDR3 contains 12 residues. Here the CDR3 reads CASSTGAGEQFF. In DNA form, the CDR3 reads TGTGCCAGCAGCACAGGGGCTGGTGAGCAGTTCTTC.

This clonotype has a count of ten or more. V usage is TRBV7-2 and J usage is TRBJ1-2, with no clear D. The CDR3 extends over 16 amino acids. Germline CDR1 SGHTA, CDR2 FQGNSA. V was trimmed by 2 bases and J by 4 bases, leaving 17 bases between them. The CDR3 bases are TGTGCCAGCAGCTTAAGGGTACCCCTGGCGGGCTATGGCTACACCTTC. Protein sequence: CASSLRVPLAGYGYTF. The full variable domain, with the rest looked up from reference TRBV7-2 and TRBJ1-2, is GAGVSQSPSNKVTEKGKDVELRCDPISGHTALYWYRQSLGQGLEFLIYFQGNSAPDKSGLPSDRFSAERTGGSVSTLTIQRTQQEDSAVYLCASSLRVPLAGYGYTFGSGTRLTVV.

There are many counts of this clonotype. The J gene is TRBJ1-5, the V gene TRBV28, with 9 positions matching TRBD1. The junction had 11 bases not matched to a gene; V was cut back by 4 bases and J by 7 bases. The CDR3 sequence is 16 residues long. From germline, CDR1 is MDHEN and CDR2 SYDVKM. DNA of the CDR3: TGTGCCAGCAGTTACCGGGACAGGGAGTTGGGACAGCCCCAGCATTTT. Translation: CASSYRDRELGQPQHF.

This clonotype showed up many times. This chain connects TRBV20-1 to TRBJ2-4; 9 nucleotides line up with TRBD1. Germline CDR1 reads DFQATT; CDR2 reads SNEGSKA (reference sequence). The V segment lost 3 bases and the J segment 8 bases; nucleotides outside the gene matches: 11. This CDR3 is 15 amino acids long. CDR3: CSARGNRGLTDIQYF. The CDR3 DNA follows: TGCAGTGCTAGGGGAAACAGGGGGCTCACGGACATTCAGTACTTC.

As concerns this clonotype: At one end the junction does not follow the germline gene, possibly because of a read error. The rearrangement uses TRBV7-9 and TRBJ2-6, with 7 nucleotides matching TRBD1. In germline, CDR1 is SEHNR, CDR2 FQNEAQ (reference sequence). This CDR3 is built from 15 residues. The CDR3 sequence: CASSTGEAGANVLAF. The DNA of the CDR3 is TGTGCCAGCAGTACAGGGGAAGCTGGGGCCAACGTCCTGGCTTTC. Using reference TRBV7-9 and TRBJ2-6 for the parts outside the CDR3, the full variable domain is DTGVSQNPRHKITKRGQNVTFRCDPISEHNRLYWYRQTLGQGPEFLTYFQNEAQLEKSRLLSDRFSAERPKGSFSTLEIQRTEQGDSAMYLCASSTGEAGANVLAFGAGSRLTVL.

This clonotype was detected many times. The chain couples TRBV20-1 to TRBJ2-3, with TRBD2 matching 8 bases. V lost 0 bases, J lost 3 bases, and 17 bases stayed unmatched. Germline V gene lookup returns CDR1 DFQATT and CDR2 SNEGSKA (reference sequence). The CDR3 consists of 19 residues. The CDR3 DNA reads as TGCAGTGCTAGAGATGGAGGTTGGGAGCGGGGGAGAAGGACAGATACGCAGTATTTT. Protein: CSARDGGWERGRRTDTQYF.

A few counts support this clonotype. Given a much more abundant clone one base away, this may be a read error. The V and J genes are TRBV28 and TRBJ2-7; 7 positions match TRBD2. CDR3 length: 18 amino acids. CDR1 MDHEN and CDR2 SYDVKM come from the germline V gene. The V segment lost 4 bases and the J segment 6 bases; nucleotides outside the gene matches: 21. CDR3 sequence (DNA): TGTGCCAGCAGTTACCAGATCGCCTCCGTACTAGCGACCTGCGAGCAGTACTTC. Translation: CASSYQIASVLATCEQYF.

This clonotype was detected ten times or more. V gene TRBV30 combines with J gene TRBJ2-7, with no clear D. Germline loops: CDR1 GTSNPN, CDR2 SVGIG (reference sequence). With 7 bases removed from V and 3 bases from J, the gap between germline ends came to 10 bases. The CDR3 is made up of 11 amino acids. CDR3 sequence (DNA): TGTGCCTTGAGACTGCTCTACGAGCAGTACTTC. Translation gives CALRLLYEQYF.

V is TRBV24-1 and J is TRBJ2-1; D is undetermined. The CDR3 runs 11 residues. V lost 2 bases to trimming and J lost 10 bases, with 5 bases between them. CDR1 is KGHDR, CDR2 SFDVKD, per germline. The CDR3 coding sequence is TGTGCCACCAGTGATTGGGCGGAGCAGTTCTTC. It yields the protein CATSDWAEQFF.

The J gene is TRBJ2-7, the V gene TRBV15, with 9 nucleotides matching TRBD2. The germline gives CDR1 LNHNV, CDR2 YYDKDF (reference sequence). The CDR3 runs 15 residues. V lost 0 bases and J lost 4; bases outside the gene matches: 4. Here the CDR3 reads CATSRETSGTYEQYF. The CDR3 nucleotides read TGTGCCACCAGCAGAGAGACTAGCGGTACTTACGAGCAGTACTTC.

This clonotype was seen at least ten times. V and J are TRBV12-3 or TRBV12-4 and TRBJ1-5, with 8 bases aligning to TRBD1. The CDR3 runs to 15 residues. V gave up 6 bases and J gave up 7 bases; unmatched junction bases: 11. This CDR3 reads CASSLGQASGQPQHF. The CDR3 bases are TGTGCCAGCAGCCTGGGACAGGCATCGGGCCAGCCCCAGCATTTT.

Notes on this clonotype: A single base separates this from a much larger clone, so it may be a read error. The rearrangement uses TRBV6-5 and TRBJ2-7; possible D gene TRBD1, 6 bases. The length of the CDR3 is 14 residues. Germline CDR1 MNHEY, CDR2 SVGAGI. CDR3 in amino acids: CAGSNRQEGREQYF. The DNA of the CDR3 is TGTGCCGGCAGTAACCGACAGGAAGGGCGCGAGCAGTACTTC.

The V gene is TRBV3-1, the J gene TRBJ1-2; D unresolved. This CDR3 is 14 amino acids long. With 0 bases removed from V and 4 bases from J, the gap between germline ends came to 9 bases. The germline CDR1 and CDR2 sequences are LGHDT and YNNKEL (reference sequence). CDR3 sequence (DNA): TGTGCCAGCAGCCAAGAAGGGTCGATCTATGGCTACACCTTC. Amino acids: CASSQEGSIYGYTF.

This clonotype was seen only a few times. This chain links TRBV30 with TRBJ2-7; D possibly uses TRBD1 or TRBD2 (5 bases each). Germline-derived CDR1 and CDR2 are GTSNPN and SVGIG (reference sequence). The CDR3 is 15 amino acids. Trimming removed 3 bases from V and 2 bases from J, with 17 bases in between. CDR3 DNA sequence: TGTGCCTGGAGACCGCCGGGACGGGGAACCTACGAGCAGTACTTC. Translated: CAWRPPGRGTYEQYF.

This clonotype has only a few counts. The gene calls are TRBV9 and TRBJ2-7; D perhaps matches TRBD2 (5 bases). The germline V gene encodes CDR1 SGDLS and CDR2 YYNGEE. V was pared by 5 bases and J by 4 bases, with 13 bases between. The CDR3 contains 13 residues. This chain's CDR3 is CASSRTDEYEQYF. The CDR3 coding sequence is TGTGCCAGCAGTAGGACTGACGAATACGAGCAGTACTTC. The variable domain in full, completed from reference TRBV9 and TRBJ2-7, reads DSGVTQTPKHLITATGQRVTLRCSPRSGDLSVYWYQQSLDQGLQFLIQYYNGEERAKGNILERFSAQQFPDLHSELNLSSLELGDSALYFCASSRTDEYEQYFGPGTRLTVT.

The table lists this clonotype with many counts. The chain is built from TRBV28 and TRBJ1-1; weak D call: TRBD1 (5 bases). CDR1 and CDR2 from the germline V gene are MDHEN and SYDVKM. V lost 3 bases and J 4 bases, leaving 18 bases between the germline ends. The CDR3 loop spans 16 amino acids. The CDR3 DNA reads TGTGCCAGCAGTTTGGGTCTCGGCAGGGTGACCACTGAAGCTTTCTTT. Its translation is CASSLGLGRVTTEAFF.

The V call is TRBV7-6, the J call TRBJ1-4; D is ambiguous. The V gene lost 3 bases and the J gene lost 4 bases, with 12 bases spanning the gap. CDR3 length: 15 residues. Germline V CDR1 and CDR2: SGHVS, FNYEAQ. The CDR3 is CASSLWGRGNEKLFF. As DNA, the CDR3 is TGTGCCAGCAGCTTGTGGGGTCGCGGTAATGAAAAACTGTTTTTT.

To note about this clonotype: Being one base from a much bigger clone, this may be a read error. This chain links TRBV28 with TRBJ1-2, with D hard to call. Germline V gives CDR1 MDHEN, CDR2 SYDVKM. The CDR3 runs to 14 residues. The CDR3 DNA is TGTGCCAGCGGTTTAAGTTCGACGGACTATGGCTACACCTTC. Translating gives CASGLSSTDYGYTF.

In this sample, this clonotype turned up a few times. One end of the junction fails to match germline, which may point to a read error. V usage is TRBV7-8 and J usage is TRBJ2-5, with D maybe TRBD2 (5 bases). Germline CDR1 reads SGHVS; CDR2 reads FQNEAQ. The CDR3 is 12 amino acids. The CDR3 sequence: CASRGSGETQCF. CDR3 coding DNA: TGTGCCAGCCGTGGGAGTGGAGAGACCCAGTGCTTC.

This clonotype was observed many times. The rearrangement uses TRBV29-1 and TRBJ2-2, with a possible D match to TRBD1 (6 bases). Trimming removed 6 bases from V and 5 bases from J, with 19 bases in between. CDR3 size: 15 residues. The germline CDR1 and CDR2 sequences are SQVTM and ANQGSEA. The CDR3 bases are TGCAGCGTGAAGGCCCAAGGGGGTTCTACCGGGGAGCTGTTTTTT. Its translation: CSVKAQGGSTGELFF.